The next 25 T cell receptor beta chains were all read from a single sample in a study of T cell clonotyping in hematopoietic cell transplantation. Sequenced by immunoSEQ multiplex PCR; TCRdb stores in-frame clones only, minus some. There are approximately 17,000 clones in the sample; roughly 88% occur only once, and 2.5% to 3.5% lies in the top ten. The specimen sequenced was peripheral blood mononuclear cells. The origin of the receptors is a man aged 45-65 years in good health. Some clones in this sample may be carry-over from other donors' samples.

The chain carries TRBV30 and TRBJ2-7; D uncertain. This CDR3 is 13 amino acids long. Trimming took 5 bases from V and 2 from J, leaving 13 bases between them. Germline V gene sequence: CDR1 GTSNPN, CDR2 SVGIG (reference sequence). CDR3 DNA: TGTGCCTGGGTCCGCAAAGGAGCCTACGAGCAGTACTTC. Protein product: CAWVRKGAYEQYF.

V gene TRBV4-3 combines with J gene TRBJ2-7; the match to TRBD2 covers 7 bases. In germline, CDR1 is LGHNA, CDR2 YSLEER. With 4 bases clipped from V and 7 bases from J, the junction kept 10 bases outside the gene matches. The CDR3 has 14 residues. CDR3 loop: CASSLRGGTREQYF. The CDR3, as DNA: TGCGCCAGCAGCCTACGGGGAGGGACCCGGGAGCAGTACTTC.

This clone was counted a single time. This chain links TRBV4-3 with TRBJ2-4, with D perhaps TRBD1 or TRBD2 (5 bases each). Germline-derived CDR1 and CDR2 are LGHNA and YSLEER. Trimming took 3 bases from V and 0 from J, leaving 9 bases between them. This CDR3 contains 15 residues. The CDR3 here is CASSHVGTAKNIQYF. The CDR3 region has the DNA TGCGCCAGCAGCCACGTCGGGACAGCCAAAAACATTCAGTACTTC.

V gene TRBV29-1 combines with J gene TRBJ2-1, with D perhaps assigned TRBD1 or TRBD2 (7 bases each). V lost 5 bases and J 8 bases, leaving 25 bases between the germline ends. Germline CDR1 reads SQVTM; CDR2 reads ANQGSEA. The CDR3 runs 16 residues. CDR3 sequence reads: CSVHWKGAGDSDEQFF. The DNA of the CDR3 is TGCAGCGTTCATTGGAAGGGGGCGGGAGACTCGGATGAGCAGTTCTTC.

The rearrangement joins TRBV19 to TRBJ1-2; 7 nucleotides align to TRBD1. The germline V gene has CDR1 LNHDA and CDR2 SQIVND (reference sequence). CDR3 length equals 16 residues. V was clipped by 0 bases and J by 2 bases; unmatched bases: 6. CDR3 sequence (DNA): TGTGCCAGTAGTATAGATCTAAGGGGGCAGAACTATGGCTACACCTTC. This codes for CASSIDLRGQNYGYTF.

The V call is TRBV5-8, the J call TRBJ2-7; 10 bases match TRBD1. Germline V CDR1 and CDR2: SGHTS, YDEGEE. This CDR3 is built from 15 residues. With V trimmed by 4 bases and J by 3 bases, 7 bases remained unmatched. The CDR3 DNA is TGTGCCAGCAGCGGGGGACAGGGGCTCGGCTACGAGCAGTACTTC. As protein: CASSGGQGLGYEQYF.

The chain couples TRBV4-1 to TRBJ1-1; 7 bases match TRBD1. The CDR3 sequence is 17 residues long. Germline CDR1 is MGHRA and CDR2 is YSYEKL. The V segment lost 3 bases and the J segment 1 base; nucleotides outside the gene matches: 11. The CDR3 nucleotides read TGCGCCAGCAGCCAGGGTCAGGGGGTAGCCACGAACACTGAAGCTTTCTTT. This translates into CASSQGQGVATNTEAFF.

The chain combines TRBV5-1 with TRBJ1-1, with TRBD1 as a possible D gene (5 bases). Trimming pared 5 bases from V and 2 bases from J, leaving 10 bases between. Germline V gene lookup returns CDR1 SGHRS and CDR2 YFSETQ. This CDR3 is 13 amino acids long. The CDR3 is CASSVGDNTEAFF. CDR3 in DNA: TGCGCCAGCAGTGTAGGGGATAACACTGAAGCTTTCTTT.

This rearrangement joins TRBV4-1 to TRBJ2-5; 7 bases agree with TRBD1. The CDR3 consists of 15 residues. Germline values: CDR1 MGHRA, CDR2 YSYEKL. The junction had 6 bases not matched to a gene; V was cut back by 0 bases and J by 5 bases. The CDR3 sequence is CASSQDTGAGETQYF. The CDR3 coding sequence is TGCGCCAGCAGCCAAGACACAGGGGCCGGGGAGACCCAGTACTTC.

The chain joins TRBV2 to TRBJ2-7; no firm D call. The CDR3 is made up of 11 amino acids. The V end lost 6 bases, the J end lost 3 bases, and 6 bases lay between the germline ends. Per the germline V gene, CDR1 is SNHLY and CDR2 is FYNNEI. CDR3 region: CASRGFYEQYF. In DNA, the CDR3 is TGTGCCAGCAGGGGGTTCTACGAGCAGTACTTC.

The CDR3 DNA sequence: TGTGCCAGCAGTTACCTACAGGGGGCTTCACCCCTCCACTTT. Its protein product is CASSYLQGASPLHF. The chain links TRBV6-5 to TRBJ1-6; 9 bases are shared with TRBD1. V lost 2 bases and J lost 9; bases outside the gene matches: 2. This CDR3 has 14 amino acids. CDR1 is MNHEY and CDR2 is SVGAGI in the germline V gene.

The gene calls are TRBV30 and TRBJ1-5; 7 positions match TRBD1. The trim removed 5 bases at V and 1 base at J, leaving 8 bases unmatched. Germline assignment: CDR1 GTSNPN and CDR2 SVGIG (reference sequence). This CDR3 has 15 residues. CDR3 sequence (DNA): TGTGCCTGGGCAGCAGGGACAGCCAGCAATCAGCCCCAGCATTTT. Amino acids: CAWAAGTASNQPQHF.

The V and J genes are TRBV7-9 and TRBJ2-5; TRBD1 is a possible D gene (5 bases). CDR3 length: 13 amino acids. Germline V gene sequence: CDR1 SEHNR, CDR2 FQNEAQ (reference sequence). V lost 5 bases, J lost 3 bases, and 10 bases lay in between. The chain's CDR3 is CASSETDKETQYF. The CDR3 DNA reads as TGTGCCAGCAGCGAGACGGACAAAGAGACCCAGTACTTC.

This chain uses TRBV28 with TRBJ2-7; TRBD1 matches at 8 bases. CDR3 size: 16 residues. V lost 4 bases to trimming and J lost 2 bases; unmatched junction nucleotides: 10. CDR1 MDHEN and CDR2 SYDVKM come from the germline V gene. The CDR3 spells CASSYFGQGWAYEQYF. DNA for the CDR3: TGTGCCAGCAGTTACTTCGGACAGGGATGGGCCTACGAGCAGTACTTC.

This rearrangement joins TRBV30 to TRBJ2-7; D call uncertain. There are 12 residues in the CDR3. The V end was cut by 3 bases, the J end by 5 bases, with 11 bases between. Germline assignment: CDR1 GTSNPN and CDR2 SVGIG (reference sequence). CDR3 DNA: TGTGCCTGGAGGCGCCCGGGTAACGAGCAGTACTTC. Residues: CAWRRPGNEQYF.

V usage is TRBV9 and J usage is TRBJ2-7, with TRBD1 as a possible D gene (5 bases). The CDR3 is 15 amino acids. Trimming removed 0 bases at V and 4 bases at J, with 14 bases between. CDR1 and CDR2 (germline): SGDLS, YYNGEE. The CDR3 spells CASSVDGGRVYEQYF. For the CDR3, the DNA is TGTGCCAGCAGCGTAGATGGCGGCAGGGTGTACGAGCAGTACTTC. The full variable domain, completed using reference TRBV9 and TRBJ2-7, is DSGVTQTPKHLITATGQRVTLRCSPRSGDLSVYWYQQSLDQGLQFLIQYYNGEERAKGNILERFSAQQFPDLHSELNLSSLELGDSALYFCASSVDGGRVYEQYFGPGTRLTVT.

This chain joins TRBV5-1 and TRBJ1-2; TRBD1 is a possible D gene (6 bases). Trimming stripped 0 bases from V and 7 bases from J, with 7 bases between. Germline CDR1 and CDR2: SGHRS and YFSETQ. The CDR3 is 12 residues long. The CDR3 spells CASSLEGGGYTF. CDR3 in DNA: TGCGCCAGCAGCTTGGAGGGGGGTGGCTACACCTTC.

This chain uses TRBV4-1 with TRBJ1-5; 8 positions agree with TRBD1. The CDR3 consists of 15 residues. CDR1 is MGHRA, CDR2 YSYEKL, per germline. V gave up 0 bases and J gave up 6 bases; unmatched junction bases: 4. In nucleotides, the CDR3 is TGCGCCAGCAGCCAAGATTGGACAGGGCGTCAGCCCCAGCATTTT. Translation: CASSQDWTGRQPQHF.

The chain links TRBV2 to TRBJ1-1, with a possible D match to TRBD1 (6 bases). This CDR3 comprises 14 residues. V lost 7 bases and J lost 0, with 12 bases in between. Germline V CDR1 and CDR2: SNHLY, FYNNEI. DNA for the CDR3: TGTGCCAGCATGCGCGGGGGCGTGAACACTGAAGCTTTCTTT. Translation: CASMRGGVNTEAFF.

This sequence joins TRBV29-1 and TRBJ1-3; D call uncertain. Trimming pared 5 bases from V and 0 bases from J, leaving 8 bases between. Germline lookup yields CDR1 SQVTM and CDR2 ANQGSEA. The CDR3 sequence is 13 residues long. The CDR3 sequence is CSVSVGSGNTIYF. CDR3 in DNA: TGCAGCGTTTCCGTGGGCTCTGGAAACACCATATATTTT.

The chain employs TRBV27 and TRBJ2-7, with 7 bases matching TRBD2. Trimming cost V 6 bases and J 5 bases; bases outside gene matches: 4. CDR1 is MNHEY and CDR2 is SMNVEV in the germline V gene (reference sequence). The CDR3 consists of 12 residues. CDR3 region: CASRSGGHEQYF. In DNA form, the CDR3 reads TGTGCCAGCAGATCGGGGGGTCACGAGCAGTACTTC.

The CDR3 coding sequence is TGTGCCATCGAGCGGGGGTACAATGAGCAGTTCTTC. It encodes CAIERGYNEQFF. The chain uses TRBV28 and TRBJ2-1; the match to TRBD2 covers 8 bases. Losses at the gene ends were 10 bases for V and 4 bases for J; bases not matched to a gene: 3. The germline CDR1 and CDR2 sequences are MDHEN and SYDVKM. The CDR3 has 12 residues.

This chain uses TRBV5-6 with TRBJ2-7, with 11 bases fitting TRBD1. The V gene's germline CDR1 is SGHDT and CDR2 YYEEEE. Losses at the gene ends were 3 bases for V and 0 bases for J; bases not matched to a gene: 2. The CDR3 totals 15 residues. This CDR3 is CASSSDRGHSYEQYF. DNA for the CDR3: TGTGCCAGCAGCTCGGACAGGGGGCACTCCTACGAGCAGTACTTC.

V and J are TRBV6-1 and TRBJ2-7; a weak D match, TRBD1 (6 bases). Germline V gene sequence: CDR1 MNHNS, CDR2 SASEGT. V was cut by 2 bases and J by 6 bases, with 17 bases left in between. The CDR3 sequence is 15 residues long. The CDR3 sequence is CASSEFGTPPGEQYF. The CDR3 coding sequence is TGTGCCAGCAGTGAATTCGGGACACCACCTGGCGAGCAGTACTTC.

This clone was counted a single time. For the CDR3, the DNA is TGTGCCAGCAGCTCTTCCGGGGGCTGGGAAAAACTGTTTTTT. This sequence encodes CASSSSGGWEKLFF. This sequence joins TRBV11-2 and TRBJ1-4; tentative D call: TRBD1 (6 bases). The germline V gene has CDR1 SGHAT and CDR2 FQNNGV. The ends were cut back, 4 bases at V and 8 bases at J, with 14 bases in the middle. CDR3 length: 14 residues.